Below, 32 T cell receptor beta chains from the same sample are listed, as sequenced in a study of CD8 T cell repertoires and HIV-1 epitope variants. No antigen has been assigned to these receptors. Clones were read by immunoSEQ multiplex PCR, and TCRdb kept only the in-frame ones, dropping some. Among roughly 1,100 clones listed, about 69% were seen once. The sequenced sample was cultured CD8+ T cells derived from PBMCs. Receptors were obtained from a male donor with HIV.

CDR3 DNA sequence: TGTGCCAGCAGTGGAGGGGAAGAACTCTCTGAAGCTTTCTTT. Protein product: CASSGGEELSEAFF. V usage is TRBV2 and J usage is TRBJ1-1; weak D call: TRBD1 (5 bases). V was trimmed by 4 bases and J by 6 bases, leaving 15 bases between them. Per the germline V gene, CDR1 is SNHLY and CDR2 is FYNNEI. The CDR3 length is 14 residues. Looking up the rest from reference TRBV2 and TRBJ1-1 gives the full variable domain: EPEVTQTPSHQVTQMGQEVILRCVPISNHLYFYWYRQILGQKVEFLVSFYNNEISEKSEIFDDQFSVERPDGSNFTLKIRSTKLEDSAMYFCASSGGEELSEAFFGQGTRLTVV.

The chain is built from TRBV5-4 and TRBJ2-6; perhaps TRBD1 as D (6 bases). CDR1 and CDR2 from the germline V gene are SGHNT and YYREEE (reference sequence). V shed 2 bases and J shed 1 base, with 10 bases lying between them. The CDR3 length is 16 residues. CDR3 residues: CASSLARGSGANVLTF. The CDR3 DNA reads as TGTGCCAGCAGCTTAGCCAGGGGTTCTGGGGCCAACGTCCTGACTTTC.

The chain links TRBV4-3 to TRBJ1-2; D is perhaps TRBD1 (6 bases). This CDR3 region has 17 residues. Trimming stripped 3 bases from V and 8 bases from J, with 25 bases between. The germline V gene encodes CDR1 LGHNA and CDR2 YSLEER. The CDR3 DNA reads as TGCGCCAGCAGCCAGACCTTGGACAGCTCACGTTTGGGGGGCTACACCTTC. It encodes CASSQTLDSSRLGGYTF.

This clone came up a few times. This chain joins TRBV30 and TRBJ1-5; D not resolved. The germline V gene has CDR1 GTSNPN and CDR2 SVGIG (reference sequence). There are 15 residues in the CDR3. Trimming took 0 bases from V and 8 from J, leaving 17 bases between them. The CDR3 region is CAWSVGPSSWEPQHF. CDR3 DNA: TGTGCCTGGAGTGTAGGACCTTCTTCGTGGGAGCCCCAGCATTTT.

This clone was seen a single time. This chain uses TRBV5-6 with TRBJ1-2; TRBD1 matches at 7 bases. CDR1 is SGHDT and CDR2 is YYEEEE in the germline V gene. CDR3 length equals 16 residues. With V trimmed by 3 bases and J by 3 bases, 11 bases remained unmatched. The CDR3 region has the DNA TGTGCCAGCAGCTATACAGGGGTCTCGGGGGACTATGGCTACACCTTC. The encoded protein is CASSYTGVSGDYGYTF.

V is TRBV7-6 and J is TRBJ1-4; TRBD1 matches 8 bases. Germline V lookup: CDR1 SGHVS, CDR2 FNYEAQ. This CDR3 region has 16 residues. V was clipped by 4 bases and J by 6 bases; unmatched bases: 10. The CDR3, as DNA: TGTGCCAGCAGCTCGATGCGGGGACAGGTTGATGAAAAACTGTTTTTT. As protein: CASSSMRGQVDEKLFF.

The chain recombines TRBV13 with TRBJ1-2, with TRBD1 as a possible D gene (5 bases). Between the trimmed V and J ends, which lost 7 bases and 13 bases, there was a span of 25 bases. The CDR3 is made up of 14 amino acids. The germline V gene has CDR1 PRHDT and CDR2 FYEKMQ (reference sequence). The chain's CDR3 is CASNQQTGQAAFTF. CDR3 bases: TGTGCCAGCAACCAACAGACGGGGCAGGCCGCCTTCACCTTC. Drawing the rest from reference TRBV13 and TRBJ1-2, the complete variable domain is AAGVIQSPRHLIKEKRETATLKCYPIPRHDTVYWYQQGPGQDPQFLISFYEKMQSDKGSIPDRFSAQQFSDYHSELNMSSLELGDSALYFCASNQQTGQAAFTFGSGTRLTVV.

This clone was observed a single time. The rearrangement joins TRBV6-5 to TRBJ1-5, with 8 bases fitting TRBD1. The CDR3 consists of 14 residues. Trimming cost V 2 bases and J 6 bases; bases outside gene matches: 3. The germline gives CDR1 MNHEY, CDR2 SVGAGI. The CDR3 DNA is TGTGCCAGCAGTTACGGACAGGGAAGTCAGCCCCAGCATTTT. Protein: CASSYGQGSQPQHF.

This clone was recorded once. The chain links TRBV5-1 to TRBJ2-1; 7 nucleotides align to TRBD1. Germline CDR1 SGHRS, CDR2 YFSETQ. Trimming at V came to 3 bases and at J to 7 bases, leaving 19 bases not matched to a gene. This CDR3 contains 18 residues. CDR3 residues: CASSYTLKTGSKPNEQFF. CDR3 in DNA: TGCGCCAGCAGCTACACCCTAAAGACAGGGTCTAAACCGAATGAGCAGTTCTTC. Based on the CDR3 plus reference TRBV5-1 and TRBJ2-1, the full variable domain is KAGVTQTPRYLIKTRGQQVTLSCSPISGHRSVSWYQQTPGQGLQFLFEYFSETQRNKGNFPGRFSGRQFSNSRSEMNVSTLELGDSALYLCASSYTLKTGSKPNEQFFGPGTRLTVL.

The rearrangement joins TRBV4-2 to TRBJ1-2; D unresolved. Between the trimmed V and J ends, which lost 0 bases and 7 bases, there was a span of 15 bases. CDR1 is LGHNA and CDR2 is YNFKEQ in the germline V gene. CDR3 length: 15 residues. The DNA for the CDR3 is TGTGCCAGCAGCCAAGATAACAACCCATTACGTGGCTACACCTTC. Its translation: CASSQDNNPLRGYTF.

This chain links TRBV28 with TRBJ1-3; weak D call: TRBD1 (5 bases). This CDR3 contains 19 residues. Germline values: CDR1 MDHEN, CDR2 SYDVKM. V was cut by 1 base and J by 0 bases, with 19 bases left in between. For the CDR3, the DNA is TGTGCCAGCAGTTTATATTCGGTACAGGCCCCTTACTCTGGAAACACCATATATTTT. It is translated as CASSLYSVQAPYSGNTIYF.

CDR3 bases: TGCGCCCCCAGTAGCACAGATACGCAGTATTTT. Amino acid sequence: CAPSSTDTQYF. The chain employs TRBV5-1 and TRBJ2-3; no firm D call. The CDR3 runs 11 residues. CDR1 is SGHRS and CDR2 is YFSETQ in the germline V gene. V lost 10 bases and J lost 0, with 6 bases in between.

The chain is built from TRBV6-4 and TRBJ2-2, with 8 positions matching TRBD2. V lost 2 bases to trimming and J lost 3 bases; unmatched junction nucleotides: 2. Germline lookup yields CDR1 MRHNA and CDR2 SNTAGT. CDR3 length: 15 residues. CDR3 coding DNA: TGTGCCAGCAGTGACGGACTAGCCCACACCGGGGAGCTGTTTTTT. It is translated as CASSDGLAHTGELFF.

The chain recombines TRBV6-5 with TRBJ2-1; D not resolved. Germline CDR1 is MNHEY and CDR2 is SVGAGI. V was cut by 6 bases and J by 3 bases, with 9 bases left in between. The length of the CDR3 is 13 residues. The CDR3 sequence is CASSYGRYNEQFF. CDR3 in DNA: TGTGCCAGCAGCTATGGCCGCTACAATGAGCAGTTCTTC.

This sequence joins TRBV10-1 and TRBJ2-3, with a tentative D call TRBD2 (7 bases). CDR1 WNHNN and CDR2 SYGVQD come from the germline V gene (reference sequence). This CDR3 region has 15 residues. Trimming took off 0 bases at V and 5 bases at J, with 12 bases between the two ends. CDR3 sequence reads: CASSESGGPGDTQYF. The CDR3 bases are TGCGCCAGCAGTGAGTCGGGGGGGCCGGGAGATACGCAGTATTTT.

This clone was counted between two and nine times. The chain uses TRBV27 and TRBJ2-5, with a weak D call TRBD1 (6 bases). Germline V CDR1 and CDR2: MNHEY, SMNVEV (reference sequence). CDR3 length: 15 residues. V lost 5 bases and J 2 bases, leaving 15 bases between the germline ends. CDR3 nucleotide sequence: TGTGCCAGCAGTCCACAGGACAGCAAGCAAGAGACCCAGTACTTC. This sequence encodes CASSPQDSKQETQYF.

The chain joins TRBV25-1 to TRBJ2-7; 9 bases align to TRBD1. Germline V lookup: CDR1 MGHDK, CDR2 SYGVNS. CDR3 length: 17 residues. After removal of 5 bases from V and 2 bases from J, the junction contained 13 bases not matched to a gene. Here the CDR3 reads CASSSDRWDRETYEQYF. CDR3 nucleotides: TGTGCCAGCAGTAGTGACCGATGGGACAGGGAAACCTACGAGCAGTACTTC.

V and J are TRBV19 and TRBJ2-7; perhaps TRBD2 as D (5 bases). The CDR3 is 14 amino acids. Germline CDR1 and CDR2: LNHDA and SQIVND (reference sequence). The V end was cut by 5 bases, the J end by 2 bases, with 13 bases between. The CDR3 bases are TGTGCCAGTAGTTCGAGGGAGACCCCCTACGAGCAGTACTTC. Translated, it gives CASSSRETPYEQYF. Filled out from reference TRBV19 and TRBJ2-7, the complete variable domain reads DGGITQSPKYLFRKEGQNVTLSCEQNLNHDAMYWYRQDPGQGLRLIYYSQIVNDFQKGDIAEGYSVSREKKESFPLTVTSAQKNPTAFYLCASSSRETPYEQYFGPGTRLTVT.

This clone was counted a few times. The rearrangement uses TRBV6-1 and TRBJ2-3; 7 bases agree with TRBD2. The V segment lost 3 bases and the J segment 3 bases; nucleotides outside the gene matches: 6. CDR3 length: 15 residues. From germline, CDR1 is MNHNS and CDR2 SASEGT. CDR3 sequence (DNA): TGTGCCAGCAGTGATAGGTGGGAGGGAACAGATACGCAGTATTTT. This gives the protein CASSDRWEGTDTQYF.

This clone was found once. This rearrangement joins TRBV5-1 to TRBJ2-3, with TRBD2 identical over 9 bases. CDR3 length equals 15 residues. Germline V gene lookup returns CDR1 SGHRS and CDR2 YFSETQ. V shed 4 bases and J 0 bases; nucleotides not matched to a gene: 3. CDR3: CASSLLAGSTDTQYF. In nucleotides, the CDR3 is TGCGCCAGCAGCCTCCTAGCGGGAAGCACAGATACGCAGTATTTT.

The gene calls are TRBV28 and TRBJ2-5, with 7 bases matching TRBD1. CDR1 is MDHEN and CDR2 is SYDVKM in the germline V gene. V trimming: 7 bases; J trimming: 4 bases; junction bases outside the gene matches: 6. The CDR3 is made up of 13 amino acids. CDR3 amino acids: CASKQGVIETQYF. The CDR3 bases are TGTGCCAGCAAGCAGGGGGTTATAGAGACCCAGTACTTC.

The rearrangement joins TRBV13 to TRBJ2-5; no firm D call. V was clipped by 0 bases and J by 1 base, with 6 bases between them. Germline V CDR1 and CDR2: PRHDT, FYEKMQ (reference sequence). The CDR3 consists of 14 residues. The CDR3 region has the DNA TGTGCCAGCAGCTTAGGCCAGCTCCAAGAGACCCAGTACTTC. This sequence encodes CASSLGQLQETQYF. The whole variable domain, remainder taken from reference TRBV13 and TRBJ2-5, is AAGVIQSPRHLIKEKRETATLKCYPIPRHDTVYWYQQGPGQDPQFLISFYEKMQSDKGSIPDRFSAQQFSDYHSELNMSSLELGDSALYFCASSLGQLQETQYFGPGTRLLVL.

This clone was detected once. This sequence joins TRBV2 and TRBJ1-5; D perhaps matches TRBD1 (6 bases). V was cut by 4 bases and J by 0 bases, with 22 bases left in between. The CDR3 length is 19 residues. Germline CDR1 SNHLY, CDR2 FYNNEI. CDR3 sequence reads: CASSATSRDTRYSNQPQHF. The CDR3 DNA is TGTGCCAGCAGTGCAACATCCCGGGACACGCGGTATAGCAATCAGCCCCAGCATTTT.

CDR3 nucleotides: TGTGCCAGCAGACCCATCGGACAGGGGAAAACTGAAGCTTTCTTT. Protein product: CASRPIGQGKTEAFF. V usage is TRBV6-5 and J usage is TRBJ1-1; TRBD1 agrees at 9 bases. CDR1 and CDR2 (germline): MNHEY, SVGAGI. CDR3 size: 15 residues. The ends lost 6 bases at V and 5 bases at J; junction bases unmatched: 10.

Regarding this clone: One junction end does not reproduce the germline sequence, and a read error may be involved. The rearrangement uses TRBV27 and TRBJ2-1, with 12 bases lining up with TRBD2. CDR3 length: 15 residues. The germline V gene encodes CDR1 MNHEY and CDR2 SMNVEV (reference sequence). CDR3 region: CASTLLAGGPNEQFF. As DNA, the CDR3 is TGTGCCAGCACTTTACTAGCGGGGGGCCCTAATGAGCAGTTCTTC.

This chain's CDR3 is CAWKEGWQAEKLFF. CDR3 DNA sequence: TGTGCCTGGAAAGAAGGGTGGCAGGCCGAAAAACTGTTTTTT. V is TRBV30 and J is TRBJ1-4; D remains unclear. The germline gives CDR1 GTSNPN, CDR2 SVGIG (reference sequence). The V end was cut by 4 bases, the J end by 8 bases, with 17 bases between. CDR3 length: 14 amino acids.

The chain has TRBV4-1 and TRBJ1-3; a weak D match, TRBD1 (5 bases). Germline CDR1 reads MGHRA; CDR2 reads YSYEKL. This CDR3 spans 18 amino acids. The V and J ends lost 4 bases and 1 base respectively, with 20 bases between them. CDR3 sequence: CASSPGHLADSSGNTIYF. CDR3 sequence (DNA): TGCGCCAGCAGCCCAGGTCATTTGGCCGACAGTTCTGGAAACACCATATATTTT.

The chain has TRBV7-6 and TRBJ2-7; maybe TRBD2 (6 bases). This CDR3 contains 19 residues. Germline V lookup: CDR1 SGHVS, CDR2 FNYEAQ. V was clipped by 1 base and J by 2 bases, with 24 bases between them. The CDR3 sequence: CASSLGGLGSSGPAYEQYF. CDR3 in DNA: TGTGCCAGCAGCTTAGGAGGGTTGGGGTCCAGCGGGCCGGCCTACGAGCAGTACTTC.

This clone was picked up a small number of times. As DNA, the CDR3 is TGTGCCAGCAAACTGGGCCCAGGGACCTACGAGCAGTACTTC. It specifies CASKLGPGTYEQYF. The chain employs TRBV28 and TRBJ2-7; perhaps TRBD1 as D (5 bases). In germline, CDR1 is MDHEN, CDR2 SYDVKM. Trimming left V 7 bases short and J 2 bases short, with 15 bases between. The CDR3 contains 14 residues.

The V call is TRBV10-2, the J call TRBJ2-3; 11 bases match TRBD2. The CDR3 is 15 residues long. J gave up 6 bases and V 2 bases, and 4 bases lay outside the gene matches. The germline gives CDR1 WSHSY, CDR2 SAAADI. The CDR3 DNA is TGCGCCAGCAGTGAGATAGGACTAGCGGGCGATACGCAGTATTTT. Translated: CASSEIGLAGDTQYF.

The rearrangement joins TRBV28 to TRBJ1-2; no reliable D call. The ends were cut back, 2 bases at V and 8 bases at J, with 18 bases in the middle. The CDR3 extends over 15 amino acids. Germline lookup yields CDR1 MDHEN and CDR2 SYDVKM. CDR3 sequence (DNA): TGTGCCAGCAGTTTAGAAGGGTACCCACTTTGGGGCTACACCTTC. Amino acid sequence: CASSLEGYPLWGYTF.

J is TRBJ2-7 and V is TRBV30; 10 bases map to TRBD1. The CDR3 is made up of 14 amino acids. Trimming took 2 bases from V and 5 from J; bases not matched to a gene: 6. The germline CDR1 and CDR2 sequences are GTSNPN and SVGIG (reference sequence). The CDR3 loop is CAWSTGTGANEQYF. CDR3 nucleotides: TGTGCCTGGAGTACCGGGACAGGGGCGAACGAGCAGTACTTC.